This T cell receptor beta chain originates from a study of cytomegalovirus exposure and HLA in healthy donors. Findings of the study overall: In a later analysis, TCR beta V- and J-gene trimming showed a link to a missense DCLRE1C variant. The availability of immune exposure information extended only to CMV serostatus. It was reported in a later analysis that an Asian-associated ancestry cluster showed fewer N-insertions than the 666-donor mean.

CDR3 length equals 14 residues. Germline lookup yields CDR1 MNHEY and CDR2 SVGAGI. The V segment lost 4 bases and the J segment 2 bases; nucleotides outside the gene matches: 5. The PCR made use of 60 Vbeta and 13 Jbeta primers. Method: immunoSEQ multiplex PCR; TCRdb's copy keeps in-frame clones and lacks some. The sample holds 100,000 to 150,000 clones, approximately 87% seen once. Comments on this clone: No antigen is known for it.

The chain couples TRBV6-5 to TRBJ2-7; 7 bases fit TRBD1. This clonotype was obtained from a man aged 18 to 30 in good health and CMV-seropositive. The material sequenced was PBMCs. The CDR3 coding sequence is TGTGCCAGCAGTTCTACAGGGGCTACCTACGAGCAGTACTTC. This encodes CASSSTGATYEQYF.